These 20 T cell receptor beta chains originate from one sample sequenced in a study of preoperative IRX-2 immunotherapy in early breast cancer. Treatment described: preoperative locoregional IRX-2 cytokine immunotherapy. Clones were read by immunoSEQ multiplex PCR, and TCRdb kept only the in-frame ones, dropping some. The sample lists 20,000 to 25,000 clones; around 90% were seen once. This sample comprised tumor tissue, obtained after IRX-2 immunotherapy. The receptor set was obtained from a human donor with breast cancer.

The chain joins TRBV7-6 to TRBJ2-5; no clear D. The germline V gene has CDR1 SGHVS and CDR2 FNYEAQ. Trimming shortened V by 5 bases and J by 5 bases, and 9 bases separated the two germline ends. The CDR3 runs to 12 residues. CDR3 nucleotides: TGTGCCAGCAGCCCTAGTTCTGAGACCCAGTACTTC. Its translation: CASSPSSETQYF.

The chain uses TRBV2 and TRBJ1-1; D not certain. Looked up from germline, CDR1 is SNHLY and CDR2 is FYNNEI. This CDR3 contains 10 residues. V lost 5 bases and J lost 13, with 11 bases in between. The CDR3 sequence: CASSSPVVFF. CDR3 in DNA: TGTGCCAGCAGTTCGCCGGTTGTTTTCTTT.

The V and J genes are TRBV19 and TRBJ1-6, with D tentatively TRBD1 (5 bases). Germline lookup yields CDR1 LNHDA and CDR2 SQIVND (reference sequence). Trimming took 7 bases from V and 14 from J, leaving 21 bases between them. The CDR3 has 14 amino acids. In DNA form, the CDR3 reads TGTGCCAGTAACCAGGGCCACCGGTCTAGAACCCTCCACTTT. It encodes CASNQGHRSRTLHF.

The V call is TRBV2, the J call TRBJ1-2, with D maybe TRBD1 (5 bases). Per germline, CDR1 SNHLY and CDR2 FYNNEI. V lost 0 bases, J lost 9 bases, and 17 bases lay in between. The CDR3 has 15 amino acids. The CDR3 loop is CASSEASRQGRSYTF. The CDR3 DNA reads as TGTGCCAGCAGTGAAGCGAGTCGGCAGGGCAGGAGCTACACCTTC.

The rearrangement joins TRBV4-2 to TRBJ2-3; maybe TRBD2 (7 bases). V lost 0 bases and J lost 4, with 17 bases in between. Germline CDR1 LGHNA, CDR2 YNFKEQ. The CDR3 is 17 residues long. Here the CDR3 DNA reads TGTGCCAGCAGCCAAGATTCTGGGGGGGGCCCCGCAGATACGCAGTATTTT. This gives the protein CASSQDSGGGPADTQYF.

V gene TRBV4-1 combines with J gene TRBJ1-3; perhaps TRBD1 as D (6 bases). This CDR3 is built from 15 residues. The germline V gene encodes CDR1 MGHRA and CDR2 YSYEKL. The V end was cut by 3 bases, the J end by 4 bases, with 13 bases between. The CDR3 region has the DNA TGCGCCAGCAGCCAGCCCACAGGGCCCGGAAACACCATATATTTT. Translated, it gives CASSQPTGPGNTIYF.

J is TRBJ2-7 and V is TRBV5-8, with D unclear. The CDR3 sequence is 16 residues long. Trimming took 1 base from V and 2 from J, leaving 16 bases between them. The germline CDR1 and CDR2 sequences are SGHTS and YDEGEE. DNA of the CDR3: TGTGCCAGCAGCTTGTATTCAACAGCACCTACCTACGAGCAGTACTTC. Translation: CASSLYSTAPTYEQYF.

This clone was seen once. The chain uses TRBV28 and TRBJ2-3, with D perhaps matching TRBD2 (6 bases). Trimming left V 6 bases short and J 3 bases short, with 25 bases between. This CDR3 has 18 residues. Germline V gene lookup returns CDR1 MDHEN and CDR2 SYDVKM. CDR3 protein: CASRHPGGSASRTDTQYF. The CDR3 DNA follows: TGTGCCAGCAGACACCCCGGGGGTAGCGCTAGTAGGACAGATACGCAGTATTTT.

The sample holds one count of this clone. V is TRBV4-2 and J is TRBJ2-5, with D hard to call. Trimming cost V 0 bases and J 0 bases, with 8 bases left between them. Per germline, CDR1 LGHNA and CDR2 YNFKEQ. The CDR3 loop spans 15 amino acids. CDR3: CASSQEPSYQETQYF. The CDR3 DNA follows: TGTGCCAGCAGCCAAGAGCCGTCGTACCAAGAGACCCAGTACTTC.

The gene calls are TRBV4-2 and TRBJ1-1; TRBD1 agrees at 8 bases. V lost 5 bases to trimming and J lost 7 bases; unmatched junction nucleotides: 6. In germline, CDR1 is LGHNA, CDR2 YNFKEQ. This CDR3 is built from 13 residues. The CDR3 DNA sequence: TGTGCCAGCAGCAAGACAGGGGAAGGTGAAGCTTTCTTT. Its translation is CASSKTGEGEAFF.

This clone was observed a handful of times. The rearrangement joins TRBV7-3 to TRBJ2-1; maybe TRBD2 (7 bases). Germline CDR1 reads SGHTA; CDR2 reads FQGTGA. The V end was cut by 5 bases, the J end by 7 bases, with 18 bases between. The CDR3 covers 15 residues. As DNA, the CDR3 is TGTGCCAGCAGCCGAATGGCGGGGGCTGGGAATGAGCAGTTCTTC. This encodes CASSRMAGAGNEQFF.

V usage is TRBV30 and J usage is TRBJ2-7, with D possibly being TRBD1 (6 bases). The germline V gene encodes CDR1 GTSNPN and CDR2 SVGIG (reference sequence). CDR3 size: 15 residues. The germline V and J ends were trimmed by 0 bases and 2 bases, with 14 bases remaining between them. The CDR3 DNA follows: TGTGCCTGGAGTGTAGGGACACTGCGACCCTACGAGCAGTACTTC. Residues: CAWSVGTLRPYEQYF.

The V and J genes are TRBV29-1 and TRBJ2-7, with D possibly being TRBD2 (5 bases). This CDR3 has 18 residues. The germline gives CDR1 SQVTM, CDR2 ANQGSEA. Between the trimmed V and J ends, which lost 4 bases and 2 bases, there was a span of 27 bases. As DNA, the CDR3 is TGCAGCGTTGCCGTCTTCCGAGTTTCAGACGGGGTAACCTACGAGCAGTACTTC. This gives the protein CSVAVFRVSDGVTYEQYF.

The rearrangement joins TRBV5-1 to TRBJ2-5, with 8 bases that match TRBD1. Germline values: CDR1 SGHRS, CDR2 YFSETQ. The V segment lost 2 bases and the J segment 0 bases; nucleotides outside the gene matches: 0. The length of the CDR3 is 14 residues. CDR3 in amino acids: CASSLQGDQETQYF. The DNA of the CDR3 is TGCGCCAGCAGCTTACAGGGGGACCAAGAGACCCAGTACTTC.

V usage is TRBV6-6 and J usage is TRBJ2-3; 11 bases are a match to TRBD2. This CDR3 has 16 residues. Germline CDR1 reads MNHNY; CDR2 reads SVGAGI (reference sequence). The junction had 7 bases not matched to a gene; V was cut back by 4 bases and J by 4 bases. The CDR3 nucleotides read TGTGCCAGCAGTTTGGGACTAGCGGAATCCCCAGATACGCAGTATTTT. Translated, it gives CASSLGLAESPDTQYF.

The chain couples TRBV27 to TRBJ2-7, with D perhaps TRBD1 (6 bases). Looked up from germline, CDR1 is MNHEY and CDR2 is SMNVEV (reference sequence). This CDR3 comprises 14 residues. The V gene lost 5 bases and the J gene lost 6 bases, with 17 bases spanning the gap. The CDR3 here is CASSLRAGVFEQYV. Written as DNA, the CDR3 is TGTGCCAGCAGTCTGCGTGCAGGGGTTTTCGAGCAGTACGTC.

The CDR3 loop reads CASSLQETQYF. As DNA, the CDR3 is TGTGCCAGCAGCTTACAAGAGACCCAGTACTTC. The chain couples TRBV11-3 to TRBJ2-5; unclear D gene. V was clipped by 2 bases and J by 2 bases, with 0 bases between them. The CDR3 contains 11 residues. Germline CDR1 is SGHNT and CDR2 is YENEEA. Supplemented by reference TRBV11-3 and TRBJ2-5, the full variable domain reads EAGVVQSPRYKIIEKKQPVAFWCNPISGHNTLYWYLQNLGQGPELLIRYENEEAVDDSQLPKDRFSAERLKGVDSTLKIQPAELGDSAVYLCASSLQETQYFGPGTRLLVL.

J is TRBJ1-2 and V is TRBV9; D not certain. Looked up from germline, CDR1 is SGDLS and CDR2 is YYNGEE. V gave up 4 bases and J gave up 10 bases, with 11 bases separating them. This CDR3 spans 11 amino acids. The CDR3 DNA reads as TGTGCCAGCAGCCCCCGGGAAACCTACACCTTC. This codes for CASSPRETYTF.

The genes are TRBV14 and TRBJ1-2; 7 bases are a match to TRBD1. Trimming at V came to 4 bases and at J to 8 bases, leaving 13 bases not matched to a gene. CDR1 SGHDN and CDR2 FVKESK come from the germline V gene. This CDR3 spans 15 amino acids. CDR3 in amino acids: CASSPRDDRADGYTF. CDR3 nucleotide sequence: TGTGCCAGCAGCCCGAGGGACGACAGGGCGGACGGCTACACCTTC.

The chain joins TRBV4-1 to TRBJ1-5; 7 nucleotides line up with TRBD1. This CDR3 region has 15 residues. V trimming: 0 bases; J trimming: 5 bases; junction bases outside the gene matches: 4. Germline V CDR1 and CDR2: MGHRA, YSYEKL. The CDR3 here is CASSQDDRVDQPQHF. The CDR3 coding sequence is TGCGCCAGCAGCCAAGACGACAGGGTCGATCAGCCCCAGCATTTT.